This TCR beta chain is drawn from a study of radiotherapy plus CTLA-4 blockade in lung cancer. Libraries were prepared by immunoSEQ multiplex PCR; TCRdb keeps only in-frame clonotypes and omits some of them. This table has 55,000 to 80,000 clones, about 80% appearing once. Germline V gives CDR1 KGHSH, CDR2 LQKENI. J was trimmed by 8 bases and V by 3 bases; bases with no gene match: 3. This CDR3 region has 14 residues. This sample comprised peripheral blood, obtained from a patient treated with radiotherapy plus ipilimumab. The V gene is TRBV18, the J gene TRBJ1-4; 10 nucleotides line up with TRBD1. The TCR comes from a human donor with non-small cell lung cancer who had a complete response to radiotherapy plus ipilimumab. CDR3 bases: TGTGCCAGCTCACCGGGACAGGGGAGAGAAAAACTGTTTTTT. Its protein is CASSPGQGREKLFF.